This T cell receptor beta chain was observed in a study of graft-versus-host responses after intestinal transplantation. Study background: Isolated intestinal, liver-intestinal, or multivisceral transplants had been given to the recipients. All recipients got anti-thymocyte globulin induction, then tacrolimus and steroids for approximately 3 years. Study-level findings and limits: Analysis identified GvH clones in recipient marrow, with some appearing first in ileum or blood.

Assay used: immunoSEQ multiplex PCR; TCRdb lists only in-frame clones, some missing. The sample shows over 100,000 clones, 90% to 95% of them seen only once. The table lists this clone with a count of one. Its specificity is unknown. V gave up 5 bases and J gave up 8 bases, with 12 bases separating them. Germline V lookup: CDR1 SGHVS, CDR2 FQNEAQ. The CDR3 has 12 residues. The source was unstimulated CD4+ T cells sorted from spleen or lymph node cells, collected before intestinal transplant. The chain links TRBV7-8 to TRBJ1-2; the D is unclear. This sequence originates from a human donor who received an intestinal transplant. CDR3 loop: CASSMNGPGYTF. The DNA of the CDR3 is TGTGCCAGCAGCATGAACGGGCCGGGCTACACCTTC.